These T cell receptor beta chains were read from a single sample in a study of blood T cell repertoires in COVID-19. Data came from immunoSEQ multiplex PCR; TCRdb stores just in-frame clones and leaves some out. This sample yields about 14,000 clones, of which roughly 75% are seen a single time; roughly 20% belongs to the top ten. Material for sequencing was peripheral blood. These receptors were taken from a boy between 2 and 10 years old with active or convalescent COVID-19. Each CDR3 is given without its conserved first and last residue.

v_gene	j_gene	CDR3aa
TRBV28	TRBJ1-6	ASGRRGFIGSPYSPLH
TRBV5-6	TRBJ2-1	ASSLGLAVNEQF
TRBV28	TRBJ2-1	ASSPPPGGGASVYNEQF
TRBV6-5	TRBJ2-1	ASSYRRPADEQF
TRBV28	TRBJ1-2	ASRTVSRSNYGYT
TRBV19	TRBJ2-4	ASSHWPGLIDPAKNIQY
TRBV5-1	TRBJ2-7	ASSRLTSGVGEQY
TRBV5-1	TRBJ2-3	ASSQILTGPRTDTQY
TRBV5-6	TRBJ1-1	ASSLEGVAF
TRBV7-2	TRBJ1-2	ASRRGTEDGYT
TRBV3-1/TRBV3-2	TRBJ2-1	ASSRDHRRGSYNEQF
TRBV15	TRBJ2-6	ATSRPASGANVLT
TRBV18	TRBJ1-5	ASSPVDRGNNQPQH
TRBV11-3	TRBJ2-4	ASSLDPTNSIQY
TRBV10-1	TRBJ1-1	ASSDLLAGTEAF
TRBV7-6	TRBJ2-7	ASSLKGGGYEQY
TRBV2	TRBJ1-5	ASSRDRTMQPQH
TRBV5-1	TRBJ1-1	ASSLEGGRPEAF
TRBV6-2/TRBV6-3	TRBJ2-3	ASSYHTGTSDTDTQY
TRBV6-5	TRBJ2-3	ASSKQGSSTDTQY
TRBV18	TRBJ1-1	ASSAEMNTEAF
TRBV5-4	TRBJ2-5	ASSAMSSGLETQY
TRBV9	TRBJ1-6	ASSVGTSTGGNSPLH
TRBV6-5	TRBJ2-7	ASSFDPGLPYEQY
TRBV4-1	TRBJ1-2	ASSQAPYRGPAHGYT
TRBV2	TRBJ1-5	ASSEAGGNQPQH
TRBV19	TRBJ2-2	ASSIRTGSIVGELF
TRBV3-1/TRBV3-2	TRBJ1-4	ASSAGRIAGHEKLF
TRBV12-3/TRBV12-4	TRBJ1-1	ASSPHRGGLAF
TRBV11-2	TRBJ1-2	ASSSQTGGVNGYT
TRBV6-5	TRBJ2-7	ASSPGNSYEQY
TRBV20-1	TRBJ2-1	SAERSREQF
TRBV5-6	TRBJ2-3	ASSLRDRSADTQY
TRBV6-5	TRBJ2-6	ASRPGGGANVLT
TRBV5-1	TRBJ1-2	ASSQVQGANYGYT
TRBV6-5	TRBJ1-5	ASRPAGAYNQPQH
TRBV5-8	TRBJ1-3	ASSFPSNYGNTIY
TRBV6-5	TRBJ1-3	ASSPGQGHTIY
TRBV27	TRBJ2-7	ASSLSRDTAQY
TRBV28	TRBJ2-1	ASSLLRGGEQF
TRBV5-1	TRBJ2-3	ASSTRGTSGGFTSTDTQY
TRBV12-3/TRBV12-4	TRBJ1-2	ASTYSGHGYT
TRBV9	TRBJ2-7	ASSGRTSGIYEQY